The clone carrying this T cell receptor (beta chain) has just one count. The data were obtained in a study of blood T cell repertoires in COVID-19. Study details: From the United States, Italy and Spain came samples of acute and convalescent COVID-19. The cDNA or gDNA used as material had been derived from T cells, B-cell-depleted T cells, or PBMCs.

Original handling: From reference gene primer amplification, estimates of nucleated cell counts were derived. TCRdb's copy holds only in-frame clones and misses some; the assay was immunoSEQ multiplex PCR. V and J calls and clone size come straight from that table; D and trimming were deduced from the DNA. This table has just over 650,000 clones, 80% to 90% appearing once. The sequence was collected from a woman in her late teens or twenties with acute or convalescent COVID-19. Sequences were obtained from peripheral blood.

The CDR3 nucleotides read TGTGCCAGCAGTAATTGGGTGGCCGGAGGCTCTGGAAACACCATATATTTT. Its protein is CASSNWVAGGSGNTIYF. The V call is TRBV6-2 or TRBV6-3, the J call TRBJ1-3; unclear D gene. CDR1 is MNHEY and CDR2 is SVGEGT in the germline V gene. CDR3 length: 17 residues. V was pared by 5 bases and J by 0 bases, with 17 bases between.